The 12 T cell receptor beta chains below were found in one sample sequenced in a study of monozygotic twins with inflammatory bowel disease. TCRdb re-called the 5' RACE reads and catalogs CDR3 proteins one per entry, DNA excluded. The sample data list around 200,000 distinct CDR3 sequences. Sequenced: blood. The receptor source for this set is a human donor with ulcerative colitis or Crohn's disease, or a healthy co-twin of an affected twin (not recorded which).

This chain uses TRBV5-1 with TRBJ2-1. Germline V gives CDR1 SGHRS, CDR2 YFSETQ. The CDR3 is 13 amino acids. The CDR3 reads CASSLDQFNEQFF.

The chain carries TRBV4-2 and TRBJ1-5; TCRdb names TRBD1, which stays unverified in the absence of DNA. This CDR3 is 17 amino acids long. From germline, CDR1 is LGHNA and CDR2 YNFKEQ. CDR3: CASSQSLLQDGNQPQHF.

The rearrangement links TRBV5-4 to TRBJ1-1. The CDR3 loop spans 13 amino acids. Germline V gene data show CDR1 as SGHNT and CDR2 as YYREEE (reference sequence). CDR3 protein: CASSSNTNTEAFF.

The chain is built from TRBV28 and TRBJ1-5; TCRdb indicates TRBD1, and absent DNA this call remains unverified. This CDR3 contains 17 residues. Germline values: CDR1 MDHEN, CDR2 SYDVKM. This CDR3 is CASRIRQGSIGNQPQHF.

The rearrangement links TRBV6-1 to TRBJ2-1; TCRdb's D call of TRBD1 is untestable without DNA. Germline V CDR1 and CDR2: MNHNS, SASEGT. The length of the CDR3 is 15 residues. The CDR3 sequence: CASSKDRGSWNEQFF.

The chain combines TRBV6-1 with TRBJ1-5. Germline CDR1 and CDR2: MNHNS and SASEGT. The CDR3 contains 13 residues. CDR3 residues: CASSRGSWQPQHF.

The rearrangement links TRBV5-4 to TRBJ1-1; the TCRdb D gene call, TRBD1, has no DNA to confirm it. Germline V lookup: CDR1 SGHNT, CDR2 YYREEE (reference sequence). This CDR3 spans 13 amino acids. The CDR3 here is CASSLGGTYEAFF.

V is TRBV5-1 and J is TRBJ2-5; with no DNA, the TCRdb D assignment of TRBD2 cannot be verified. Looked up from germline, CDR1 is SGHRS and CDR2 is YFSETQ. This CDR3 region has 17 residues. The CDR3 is CASSSGPGGSNQETQYF.

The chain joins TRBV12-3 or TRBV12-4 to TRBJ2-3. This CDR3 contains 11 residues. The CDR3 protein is CASSNTDTQYF.

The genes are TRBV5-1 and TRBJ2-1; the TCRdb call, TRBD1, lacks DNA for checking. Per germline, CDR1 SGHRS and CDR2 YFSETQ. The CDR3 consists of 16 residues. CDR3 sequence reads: CASSSQGQGAYNEQFF.

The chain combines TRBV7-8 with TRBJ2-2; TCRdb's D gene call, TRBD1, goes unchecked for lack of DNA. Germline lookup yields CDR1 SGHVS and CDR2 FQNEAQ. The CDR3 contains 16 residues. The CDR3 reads CASGPYRGPNTGELFF.

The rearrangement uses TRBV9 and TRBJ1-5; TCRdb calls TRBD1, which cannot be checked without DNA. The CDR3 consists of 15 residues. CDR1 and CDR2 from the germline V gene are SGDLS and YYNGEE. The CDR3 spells CASSVGPGARQPQHF. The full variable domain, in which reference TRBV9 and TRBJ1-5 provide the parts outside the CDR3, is DSGVTQTPKHLITATGQRVTLRCSPRSGDLSVYWYQQSLDQGLQFLIQYYNGEERAKGNILERFSAQQFPDLHSELNLSSLELGDSALYFCASSVGPGARQPQHFGDGTRLSIL.